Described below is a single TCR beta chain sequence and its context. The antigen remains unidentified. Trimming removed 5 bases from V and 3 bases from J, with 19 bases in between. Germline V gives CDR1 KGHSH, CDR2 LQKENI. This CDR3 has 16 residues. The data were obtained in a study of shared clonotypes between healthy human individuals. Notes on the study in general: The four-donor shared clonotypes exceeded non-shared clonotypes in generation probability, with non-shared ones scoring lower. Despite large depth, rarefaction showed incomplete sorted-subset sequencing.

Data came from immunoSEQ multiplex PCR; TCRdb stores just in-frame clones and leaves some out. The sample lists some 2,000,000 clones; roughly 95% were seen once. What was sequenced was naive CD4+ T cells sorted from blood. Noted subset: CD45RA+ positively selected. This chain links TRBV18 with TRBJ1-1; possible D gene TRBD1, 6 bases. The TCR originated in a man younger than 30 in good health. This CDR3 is CASSGYHGGQDTEAFF. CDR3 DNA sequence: TGTGCCAGCTCAGGTTATCACGGGGGGCAAGACACTGAAGCTTTCTTT.